Following are 2 T cell receptor beta chains from one sample sequenced in a study of blood T cell repertoires in COVID-19. Using immunoSEQ multiplex PCR, the repertoire was profiled, and TCRdb retains in-frame clones only, with some absent. Among over 40,000 clones listed, about 86% were seen once. Sequenced sample: peripheral blood. All receptors come from an elderly man with active COVID-19.

This sequence joins TRBV5-5 and TRBJ2-2, with 8 bases that match TRBD1. Germline V CDR1 and CDR2: SGHKS, YYEKEE (reference sequence). The CDR3 loop spans 18 amino acids. V shed 4 bases and J 5 bases; nucleotides not matched to a gene: 16. This CDR3 is CASSQGTGRQRVTGELFF. The CDR3 DNA reads as TGTGCCAGCAGCCAGGGGACAGGCCGACAACGGGTTACCGGGGAGCTGTTTTTT.

This rearrangement joins TRBV5-1 to TRBJ2-7; D unclear. V was trimmed by 0 bases and J by 1 base, leaving 5 bases between them. Germline CDR1 SGHRS, CDR2 YFSETQ. The CDR3 has 13 amino acids. The CDR3 loop is CASSLAQSYEQYF. The CDR3 DNA reads as TGCGCCAGCAGCTTGGCTCAGTCCTACGAGCAGTACTTC.